The entry below gives a single T cell receptor (beta chain) sequence along with its context. The record originates from a study of cytomegalovirus exposure and HLA in healthy donors. Trimming cost V 4 bases and J 3 bases, with 12 bases left between them. The CDR3 is 14 residues long. The primer mix had 60 Vbeta and 13 Jbeta primers. The protocol was immunoSEQ multiplex PCR, while the TCRdb copy is restricted to in-frame clones and leaves out a portion. The profile shows 150,000 or so clones, almost 80% of them singletons. This TCR was recovered from a woman aged 40 to 50 in good health and CMV-seropositive. This chain uses TRBV23-1 with TRBJ1-1, with D perhaps matching TRBD1 (5 bases). TRBV23-1 is reported as an ORF; its role is uncertain. The sample consisted of PBMCs. The CDR3 nucleotides read TGCGCCAGCAGTCCGCGTCGGGGGGACACTGAAGCTTTCTTT. It is translated as CASSPRRGDTEAFF.